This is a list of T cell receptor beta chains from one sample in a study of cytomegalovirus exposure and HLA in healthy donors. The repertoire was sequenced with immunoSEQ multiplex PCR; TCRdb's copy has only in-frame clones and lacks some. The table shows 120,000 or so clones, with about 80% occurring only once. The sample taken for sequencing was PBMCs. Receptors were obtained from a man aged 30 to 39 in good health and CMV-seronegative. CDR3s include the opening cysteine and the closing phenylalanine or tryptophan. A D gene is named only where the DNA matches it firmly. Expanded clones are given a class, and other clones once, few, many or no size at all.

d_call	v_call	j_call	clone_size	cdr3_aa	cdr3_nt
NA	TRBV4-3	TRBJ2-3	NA	CASSQWVGVPGDTQYF	TGCGCCAGCAGCCAATGGGTAGGGGTTCCGGGAGATACGCAGTATTTT
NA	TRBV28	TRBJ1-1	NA	CASSPGTEAFF	TGTGCCAGCAGTCCAGGGACAGAAGCTTTCTTT
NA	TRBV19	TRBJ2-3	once	CASSFRGSGGDTQYF	TGTGCCAGTAGTTTCCGAGGGAGCGGTGGAGATACGCAGTATTTT
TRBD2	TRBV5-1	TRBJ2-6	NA	CASSEGTSGTNVLTF	TGCGCCAGCAGCGAGGGGACTAGCGGGACCAACGTCCTGACTTTC
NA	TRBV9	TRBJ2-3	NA	CASSSYGASTDTQYF	TGTGCCAGCAGCTCCTATGGGGCCAGCACAGATACGCAGTATTTT
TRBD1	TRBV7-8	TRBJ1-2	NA	CASSLARTGGRAGYTF	TGTGCCAGCAGCTTAGCGAGGACAGGGGGCAGGGCGGGCTACACCTTC
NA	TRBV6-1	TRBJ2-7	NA	CASSEAGGPYEQYF	TGTGCCAGCAGTGAAGCCGGGGGGCCCTACGAGCAGTACTTC
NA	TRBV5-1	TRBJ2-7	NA	CASSKSSYEQYF	TGCGCCAGCAGCAAGAGCTCCTACGAGCAGTACTTC
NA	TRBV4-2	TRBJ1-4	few	CASSQDRTNEKLFF	TGTGCCAGCAGCCAAGACAGAACTAATGAAAAACTGTTTTTT
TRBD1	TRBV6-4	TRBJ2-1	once	CASSARDRGLDEQFF	TGTGCCAGCAGCGCTCGGGACAGGGGGCTTGATGAGCAGTTCTTC
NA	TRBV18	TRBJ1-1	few	CASSPSQGNTEAFF	TGTGCCAGCTCCCCCTCACAGGGTAACACTGAAGCTTTCTTT
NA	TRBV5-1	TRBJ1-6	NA	CASSEGTPNSPLHF	TGCGCCAGCAGTGAGGGGACACCCAATTCACCCCTCCACTTT
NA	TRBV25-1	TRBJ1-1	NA	CATCQGNSEAFF	TGTGCCACCTGCCAGGGTAACTCTGAAGCTTTCTTT
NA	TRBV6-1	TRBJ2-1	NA	CASSETKKPGQFF	TGTGCCAGCAGTGAAACAAAAAAGCCGGGGCAGTTCTTC
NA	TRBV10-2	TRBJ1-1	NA	CASNNGQLMNTEAFF	TGCGCCAGCAACAATGGACAGCTAATGAACACTGAAGCTTTCTTT
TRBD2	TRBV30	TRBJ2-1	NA	CAWSDTTSGSWNEQFF	TGTGCCTGGAGTGATACGACTAGCGGGAGTTGGAATGAGCAGTTCTTC
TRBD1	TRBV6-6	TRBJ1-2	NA	CASSRGGSDGSYGYTF	TGTGCCAGCAGTAGAGGGGGCAGCGACGGGAGCTATGGCTACACCTTC
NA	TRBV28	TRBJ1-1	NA	CASSSVDTVNTEAFF	TGTGCCAGCAGTTCTGTAGACACCGTGAACACTGAAGCTTTCTTT
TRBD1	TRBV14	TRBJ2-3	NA	CASSRIPGQGGTDTQYF	TGTGCCAGCAGCCGTATTCCGGGACAGGGGGGCACAGATACGCAGTATTTT
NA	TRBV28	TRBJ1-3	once	CASSLSGLQEGGNTIYF	TGTGCCAGCAGTTTATCCGGACTCCAGGAAGGTGGAAACACCATATATTTT